One and the same sample provided the 4 T cell receptor beta chains below, sequenced in a study of sequential checkpoint blockade in melanoma. Treatment given: randomized to nivolumab then ipilimumab (arm A) or the reverse (arm B). Generated by immunoSEQ multiplex PCR, the TCRdb table keeps only in-frame clones and is missing some. The sample lists about 3,200 clones; under 20% were seen once. Specimen: tumor tissue (inferred from file names), collected from a patient given nivolumab and ipilimumab in sequence. These receptors originate from a human donor with melanoma.

The chain combines TRBV28 with TRBJ2-3; 8 bases match TRBD1. Germline V lookup: CDR1 MDHEN, CDR2 SYDVKM. CDR3 size: 15 residues. V gave up 5 bases and J gave up 3 bases; unmatched junction bases: 7. The CDR3 coding sequence is TGTGCCAGCAGTGGAGGACAGGGAGGAACAGATACGCAGTATTTT. This gives the protein CASSGGQGGTDTQYF. Variable domain in full (rest from reference TRBV28 and TRBJ2-3): DVKVTQSSRYLVKRTGEKVFLECVQDMDHENMFWYRQDPGLGLRLIYFSYDVKMKEKGDIPEGYSVSREKKERFSLILESASTNQTSMYLCASSGGQGGTDTQYFGPGTRLTVL.

J is TRBJ2-5 and V is TRBV5-1; possibly TRBD1 or TRBD2 for D (5 bases each). Germline V gene sequence: CDR1 SGHRS, CDR2 YFSETQ. The CDR3 extends over 14 amino acids. Trimming pared 0 bases from V and 5 bases from J, leaving 11 bases between. For the CDR3, the DNA is TGCGCCAGCAGCTTGGCCGAGGGGTACGAGACCCAGTACTTC. Encoded protein: CASSLAEGYETQYF.

The chain uses TRBV6-8 and TRBJ1-3; D remains unclear. V was cut by 0 bases and J by 3 bases, with 9 bases left in between. CDR1 is MNHGY, CDR2 SAAAGT, per germline. The CDR3 runs to 15 residues. The CDR3 is CASSYSGLGGNTIYF. As DNA, the CDR3 is TGTGCCAGCAGTTACTCGGGGTTGGGTGGAAACACCATATATTTT.

This clone was observed a handful of times. The rearrangement uses TRBV23-1 and TRBJ1-6; a possible D gene is TRBD1 (5 bases). TRBV23-1 is annotated as an ORF whose role is uncertain. V was trimmed by 9 bases and J by 6 bases, leaving 12 bases between them. The CDR3 sequence is 13 residues long. CDR3 in amino acids: CASSTVRNSPLHF. CDR3 sequence (DNA): TGCGCCAGTTCGACAGTTCGTAATTCACCCCTCCACTTT.